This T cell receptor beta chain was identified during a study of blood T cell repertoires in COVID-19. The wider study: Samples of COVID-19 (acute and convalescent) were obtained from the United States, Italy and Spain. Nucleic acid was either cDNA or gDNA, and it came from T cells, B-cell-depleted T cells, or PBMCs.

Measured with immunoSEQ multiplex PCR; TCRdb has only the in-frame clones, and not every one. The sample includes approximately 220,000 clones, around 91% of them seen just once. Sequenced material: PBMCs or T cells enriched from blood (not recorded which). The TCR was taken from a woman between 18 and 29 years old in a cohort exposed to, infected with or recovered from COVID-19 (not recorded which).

The CDR3 sequence: CASSWLHASFYGYTF. The CDR3 DNA follows: TGTGCCAGCAGTTGGCTCCACGCATCCTTCTATGGCTACACCTTC. The chain joins TRBV28 to TRBJ1-2, with D uncertain. The CDR3 totals 15 residues. CDR1 and CDR2 (germline): MDHEN, SYDVKM. Deletions cut 4 bases from V and 4 bases from J, with 16 bases between.